Below, 21 T cell receptor beta chains from the same sample are listed, as sequenced in a study of Tregs in tolerant kidney transplant recipients. Generated by immunoSEQ multiplex PCR, the TCRdb table keeps only in-frame clones and is missing some. The sample consists of 90,000 to 130,000 clones, almost 90% of them appearing once. Sequencing used CD4+ T cells from blood, obtained before the transplant. The receptors here all came from a human donor who received a combined kidney and bone marrow transplant.

The chain is built from TRBV29-1 and TRBJ2-1; 10 nucleotides align to TRBD2. Germline loops: CDR1 SQVTM, CDR2 ANQGSEA. V trimming: 5 bases; J trimming: 6 bases; junction bases outside the gene matches: 4. This CDR3 region has 13 residues. CDR3 coding DNA: TGCAGCGTTAGCGGGGGGGCCGGCAATGAGCAGTTCTTC. Translated, it gives CSVSGGAGNEQFF.

The chain uses TRBV11-3 and TRBJ1-5; weak D call: TRBD1 (6 bases). CDR1 SGHNT and CDR2 YENEEA come from the germline V gene. This CDR3 has 19 amino acids. V dropped 1 base and J dropped 0 bases, with 19 bases sitting between them. CDR3 sequence reads: CASSLVRGAKDVSNQPQHF. The DNA of the CDR3 is TGTGCCAGCAGCTTAGTACGGGGGGCGAAGGATGTTAGCAATCAGCCCCAGCATTTT.

The V call is TRBV5-8, the J call TRBJ2-4, with 9 positions matching TRBD1. Trimming took 4 bases from V and 8 from J; bases not matched to a gene: 10. Germline V gene sequence: CDR1 SGHTS, CDR2 YDEGEE. The CDR3 totals 15 residues. This CDR3 reads CASSRTGQGVDIQYF. CDR3 DNA sequence: TGTGCCAGCAGCCGAACGGGACAGGGTGTCGACATTCAGTACTTC. Full variable domain (outside the CDR3, taken from reference TRBV5-8 and TRBJ2-4): EAGVTQSPTHLIKTRGQQATLRCSPISGHTSVYWYQQALGLGLQFLLWYDEGEERNRGNFPPRFSGRQFPNYSSELNVNALELEDSALYLCASSRTGQGVDIQYFGAGTRLSVL.

This chain links TRBV4-1 with TRBJ2-5; the match to TRBD2 covers 12 bases. With 3 bases clipped from V and 1 base from J, the junction kept 15 bases outside the gene matches. The CDR3 loop spans 20 amino acids. CDR1 is MGHRA and CDR2 is YSYEKL in the germline V gene. The CDR3 reads CASSHDGMTSGRISQETQYF. The DNA for the CDR3 is TGCGCCAGCAGCCACGACGGGATGACTAGCGGGAGAATCTCCCAAGAGACCCAGTACTTC.

The gene calls are TRBV6-5 and TRBJ1-2; no clear D gene. The CDR3 length is 13 residues. The V end lost 6 bases, the J end lost 4 bases, and 12 bases lay between the germline ends. Per germline, CDR1 MNHEY and CDR2 SVGAGI. CDR3 bases: TGTGCCAGCAGCCCTGACACCCTCTATGGCTACACCTTC. Amino acid sequence: CASSPDTLYGYTF.

This chain uses TRBV7-9 with TRBJ2-2; 9 bases match TRBD1. J gave up 4 bases and V 5 bases, and 5 bases lay outside the gene matches. The CDR3 runs 15 residues. CDR1 SEHNR and CDR2 FQNEAQ come from the germline V gene (reference sequence). The CDR3 DNA sequence: TGTGCCAGCAGCGGGGACAGGGCGCCCACCGGGGAGCTGTTTTTT. Translation gives CASSGDRAPTGELFF.

V is TRBV18 and J is TRBJ2-5; TRBD2 matches 12 bases. CDR1 and CDR2 from the germline V gene are KGHSH and LQKENI. This CDR3 has 15 amino acids. The V segment lost 3 bases and the J segment 2 bases; nucleotides outside the gene matches: 1. The CDR3 bases are TGTGCCAGCTCACCGCTAGCGGGAGGGCAAGAGACCCAGTACTTC. The encoded protein is CASSPLAGGQETQYF.

This chain uses TRBV2 with TRBJ1-4, with 7 bases identical to TRBD1. The J segment lost 4 bases and the V segment lost 6 bases, leaving 5 bases of the junction unmatched. Looked up from germline, CDR1 is SNHLY and CDR2 is FYNNEI. CDR3 length equals 14 residues. The CDR3 protein is CASSPDRRNEKLFF. In DNA form, the CDR3 reads TGTGCCAGCAGCCCGGACAGGCGTAATGAAAAACTGTTTTTT.

The chain has TRBV10-3 and TRBJ2-3; 9 bases match TRBD1. CDR3 size: 15 residues. Losses at the gene ends were 7 bases for V and 6 bases for J; bases not matched to a gene: 11. Germline-derived CDR1 and CDR2 are ENHRY and SYGVKD. CDR3 region: CAIKPGQGGADTQYF. CDR3 bases: TGTGCCATCAAGCCGGGACAGGGTGGGGCGGATACGCAGTATTTT.

This clone was counted once. Here the CDR3 DNA reads TGTGCCAGCAGCTCCTTAGCGGGATCCTACAATGAGCAGTTCTTC. It is translated as CASSSLAGSYNEQFF. The chain recombines TRBV7-7 with TRBJ2-1, with 8 positions matching TRBD2. The CDR3 extends over 15 amino acids. The V and J ends lost 4 bases and 1 base, in that order; junction bases with no gene match: 3. Germline values: CDR1 SSHAT, CDR2 FNYEAQ (reference sequence).

The chain uses TRBV5-1 and TRBJ1-3; a weak D match, TRBD1 (6 bases). Germline V lookup: CDR1 SGHRS, CDR2 YFSETQ. CDR3 length: 17 residues. V was cut by 0 bases and J by 2 bases, with 15 bases left in between. The CDR3 loop is CASSLGRGIQAGNTIYF. In DNA form, the CDR3 reads TGCGCCAGCAGCTTGGGTAGGGGGATCCAGGCTGGAAACACCATATATTTT.

This chain uses TRBV28 with TRBJ1-2, with D perhaps matching TRBD1 (5 bases). This CDR3 spans 14 amino acids. Germline V gene lookup returns CDR1 MDHEN and CDR2 SYDVKM. Deletions cut 3 bases from V and 4 bases from J, with 12 bases between. The CDR3 loop reads CASSLKGALYGYTF. The CDR3 region has the DNA TGTGCCAGCAGTTTGAAAGGGGCCCTCTATGGCTACACCTTC.

The chain combines TRBV5-1 with TRBJ2-2; D perhaps matches TRBD1 (5 bases). The germline V and J ends were trimmed by 0 bases and 0 bases, with 12 bases remaining between them. The CDR3 has 17 residues. The germline CDR1 and CDR2 sequences are SGHRS and YFSETQ. DNA for the CDR3: TGCGCCAGCAGCTTGGCCTCACAGGCTGCGAACACCGGGGAGCTGTTTTTT. This sequence encodes CASSLASQAANTGELFF.

The chain is built from TRBV7-7 and TRBJ2-5; tentative D call: TRBD2 (5 bases). The germline V and J ends were trimmed by 1 base and 5 bases, with 8 bases remaining between them. CDR1 is SSHAT and CDR2 is FNYEAQ in the germline V gene (reference sequence). The CDR3 runs to 13 residues. The CDR3 DNA sequence: TGTGCCAGCAGCTTAGGAGGGTCCGAGACCCAGTACTTC. Amino acids: CASSLGGSETQYF.

V is TRBV5-1 and J is TRBJ2-1, with a weak D call TRBD2 (7 bases). Trimming left V 5 bases short and J 11 bases short, with 17 bases between. The CDR3 covers 13 residues. Germline V gene lookup returns CDR1 SGHRS and CDR2 YFSETQ. The CDR3 loop is CASRGGDTEKQFF. The DNA of the CDR3 is TGCGCCAGCAGGGGAGGGGACACCGAGAAGCAGTTCTTC.

The chain carries TRBV18 and TRBJ2-1; 10 bases fit TRBD1. In germline, CDR1 is KGHSH, CDR2 LQKENI. The CDR3 has 15 residues. V lost 3 bases to trimming and J lost 8 bases; unmatched junction nucleotides: 7. CDR3: CASSPRDRGRHEQFF. The CDR3 DNA is TGTGCCAGCTCACCCCGGGACAGGGGTCGCCATGAGCAGTTCTTC.

This clone was recorded a few times. The gene calls are TRBV6-6 and TRBJ1-2; weak D call: TRBD1 (5 bases). This CDR3 region has 13 residues. CDR1 is MNHNY and CDR2 is SVGAGI in the germline V gene (reference sequence). Trimming removed 3 bases from V and 4 bases from J, with 9 bases in between. The CDR3 DNA follows: TGTGCCAGCAGTTATAGCGGGGGCTATGGCTACACCTTC. This gives the protein CASSYSGGYGYTF.

The gene calls are TRBV6-5 and TRBJ2-4, with TRBD1 matching 9 bases. This CDR3 region has 15 residues. In germline, CDR1 is MNHEY, CDR2 SVGAGI. Trimming removed 0 bases from V and 4 bases from J; junction bases left unmatched: 1. The CDR3 loop reads CASSYSGTGKNIQYF. The CDR3 DNA reads TGTGCCAGCAGTTACTCGGGGACAGGGAAAAACATTCAGTACTTC.

J is TRBJ2-3 and V is TRBV10-1; maybe TRBD2 (6 bases). CDR3 length equals 13 residues. Trimming left V 6 bases short and J 0 bases short, with 7 bases between. Looked up from germline, CDR1 is WNHNN and CDR2 is SYGVQD (reference sequence). The CDR3 here is CASRGTSTDTQYF. The CDR3 coding sequence is TGCGCCAGCAGGGGGACTAGCACAGATACGCAGTATTTT.

V usage is TRBV2 and J usage is TRBJ1-2; 8 positions match TRBD1. Looked up from germline, CDR1 is SNHLY and CDR2 is FYNNEI. Trimming removed 4 bases from V and 9 bases from J; junction bases left unmatched: 13. The CDR3 consists of 15 residues. CDR3 loop: CASSGPGGQGKSYTF. The CDR3 bases are TGTGCCAGCAGTGGGCCTGGTGGACAGGGTAAAAGCTACACCTTC.

The chain employs TRBV18 and TRBJ2-7; perhaps TRBD1 as D (5 bases). In germline, CDR1 is KGHSH, CDR2 LQKENI. CDR3 length: 14 residues. Trimming pared 6 bases from V and 2 bases from J, leaving 14 bases between. This CDR3 reads CASSPSGFAYEQYF. The DNA of the CDR3 is TGTGCCAGCTCCCCTTCAGGGTTTGCCTACGAGCAGTACTTC.